What follows describes a single TCR beta chain. This sample was taken from a study of siplizumab effects on memory and regulatory T cells. Sequencing used immunoSEQ multiplex PCR; TCRdb keeps in-frame clones, though not all of them. The repertoire has roughly 82,000 clones, 80% to 90% of them found once; the top ten carry approximately 1.5%. The germline V and J ends were trimmed by 2 bases and 0 bases, with 7 bases remaining between them. This CDR3 is built from 14 residues. The germline CDR1 and CDR2 sequences are SGHAT and FQNNGV. This clonotype was obtained from a human donor in good health. Material for sequencing was Tregs sorted from blood. The rearrangement links TRBV11-2 to TRBJ1-2; D remains ambiguous. CDR3 protein: CASSLSPANYGYTF. The CDR3 nucleotides are TGTGCCAGCAGCTTAAGTCCAGCTAACTATGGCTACACCTTC.